This T cell receptor beta chain stems from a study of blood T cell repertoires in COVID-19. Study overall: The study drew acute and convalescent COVID-19 samples from the United States, Italy and Spain. T cells, B-cell-depleted T cells, or PBMCs supplied cDNA or gDNA.

The germline V gene has CDR1 SEHNR and CDR2 FQNEAQ (reference sequence). Trimming removed 4 bases from V and 3 bases from J, with 10 bases in between. CDR3 size: 13 residues. In the authors' methods: Estimates of nucleated cell counts were drawn from the amplification of reference gene primers. TCRdb's table, derived via immunoSEQ multiplex PCR, lists solely in-frame clones and lacks some. Clonal size and the V and J genes are those of that table, whereas D and trimming came from the DNA. The data hold 65,000 to 85,000 clones, with roughly 91% observed a single time. This receptor was obtained from a woman younger than 30 with acute or convalescent COVID-19. The V and J genes are TRBV7-9 and TRBJ2-7, with D tentatively TRBD2 (5 bases). The sample taken for sequencing was peripheral blood. CDR3 nucleotides: TGTGCCAGCAGCTCCGGACTGGGCTACGAGCAGTACTTC. Its protein is CASSSGLGYEQYF.